The 17 T cell receptor beta chains below all came from one sample that was sequenced in a study of T cells in Graves' hyperthyroidism and ophthalmopathy. Using RNA transcripts as the source, TCR beta CDR3 regions were amplified. The TCR CDR3 was amplified in a first-round RT-PCR using the HTBI primer set. TCRdb ran MiXCR on the multiplex PCR reads and lists one entry per CDR3 protein. The profile shows a few hundred thousand distinct CDR3 sequences, about 18% of them singletons. Sequenced input: blood. The receptors originated from a man aged 18-30 years with Graves' ophthalmopathy.

This clonotype occurred many times. The chain combines TRBV12-3 or TRBV12-4 with TRBJ2-7; unclear D gene. The CDR3 sequence is 11 residues long. With 6 bases removed from V and 7 bases from J, the gap between germline ends came to 10 bases. CDR3 in DNA: TGTGCCAGCAGCCGCCGAACGGAGCAGTACTTC. Protein: CASSRRTEQYF.

The sample holds a few counts of this clonotype. V gene TRBV14 combines with J gene TRBJ1-1, with unresolved D. Germline V CDR1 and CDR2: SGHDN, FVKESK. V dropped 6 bases and J dropped 5 bases, with 22 bases sitting between them. The CDR3 is made up of 16 amino acids. CDR3 residues: CASSPLGWETDTEAFF. The CDR3 DNA follows: TGTGCCAGCAGTCCATTGGGGTGGGAAACTGATACTGAAGCTTTCTTT.

This chain links TRBV28 with TRBJ2-3, with 9 bases lining up with TRBD2. The CDR3 length is 14 residues. The germline CDR1 and CDR2 sequences are MDHEN and SYDVKM. Trimming took 9 bases from V and 9 from J; bases not matched to a gene: 13. The CDR3 reads CASAGGGELRTQYF. CDR3 coding DNA: TGTGCCAGTGCGGGCGGGGGGGAGTTGAGGACGCAGTATTTT.

A few counts support this clonotype. V and J are TRBV7-9 and TRBJ1-6; D may be TRBD1 (6 bases). The V gene's germline CDR1 is SEHNR and CDR2 FQNEAQ (reference sequence). Trimming left V 4 bases short and J 8 bases short, with 15 bases between. CDR3 size: 15 residues. The CDR3 DNA reads as TGTGCCAGCAGCTCGACAGGAAAGAGGGATTCACCCCTCCACTTT. Translation gives CASSSTGKRDSPLHF.

This clonotype was detected a few times. The chain uses TRBV24-1 and TRBJ1-2; TRBD1 aligns across 7 bases. The length of the CDR3 is 16 residues. Unmatched junction bases numbered 14, after V lost 3 bases and J lost 8 bases. Germline CDR1 reads KGHDR; CDR2 reads SFDVKD. Written as DNA, the CDR3 is TGTGCCACCAGTGATCCGACAGGGCCTAACCCCGGGGGCTACACCTTC. Translation: CATSDPTGPNPGGYTF.

In this sample, this clonotype turned up many times. V usage is TRBV3-1 and J usage is TRBJ2-3, with D possibly being TRBD2 (5 bases). The CDR3 contains 15 residues. Trimming took 2 bases from V and 2 from J, leaving 11 bases between them. From germline, CDR1 is LGHDT and CDR2 YNNKEL (reference sequence). In DNA, the CDR3 is TGTGCCAGCAGCCAAACGTCGGGGTACACAGATACGCAGTATTTT. Its translation: CASSQTSGYTDTQYF.

The V call is TRBV9, the J call TRBJ1-6; TRBD1 might be the D (5 bases). V was trimmed by 3 bases and J by 9 bases, leaving 13 bases between them. Germline assignment: CDR1 SGDLS and CDR2 YYNGEE. This CDR3 is 14 amino acids long. CDR3: CASSAGQMGSPLHF. In DNA, the CDR3 is TGTGCCAGCAGCGCAGGGCAAATGGGTTCACCCCTCCACTTT.

This clonotype was picked up many times. J is TRBJ1-6 and V is TRBV2; 7 bases map to TRBD1. Trimming cost V 5 bases and J 7 bases; bases outside gene matches: 8. Germline CDR1 and CDR2: SNHLY and FYNNEI. This CDR3 is 15 amino acids long. The CDR3 here is CASSSQQGSNSPLHF. CDR3 bases: TGTGCCAGCAGTTCCCAACAGGGGAGCAATTCACCCCTCCACTTT.

This clonotype has just a few counts. The gene calls are TRBV6-6 and TRBJ1-2; weak D call: TRBD1 (5 bases). Germline loops: CDR1 MNHNY, CDR2 SVGAGI (reference sequence). V was clipped by 0 bases and J by 6 bases, with 11 bases between them. This CDR3 spans 14 amino acids. The CDR3 DNA follows: TGTGCCAGCAGTTACTCCGGCGGGGCGGATGGCTACACCTTC. Translated: CASSYSGGADGYTF.

This clonotype was observed a few times. The J gene is TRBJ1-1, the V gene TRBV5-1, with TRBD1 as a possible D gene (5 bases). Trimming cost V 3 bases and J 5 bases, with 14 bases left between them. The length of the CDR3 is 14 residues. Germline CDR1 SGHRS, CDR2 YFSETQ. This CDR3 is CASSWGGGGTEAFF. The CDR3 DNA reads as TGCGCCAGCAGCTGGGGGGGGGGAGGGACTGAAGCTTTCTTT.

In its sample, this clonotype was seen many times. This chain connects TRBV5-8 to TRBJ2-5, with D possibly matching TRBD2 (6 bases). The germline V gene encodes CDR1 SGHTS and CDR2 YDEGEE. Trimming left V 4 bases short and J 2 bases short, with 12 bases between. The CDR3 consists of 14 residues. CDR3 sequence reads: CASSRGAAQETQYF. The CDR3 nucleotides are TGTGCCAGCAGCCGCGGGGCAGCTCAAGAGACCCAGTACTTC.

This clonotype has only a few counts. V gene TRBV20-1 combines with J gene TRBJ2-1; TRBD2 matches at 9 bases. This CDR3 has 14 residues. V trimming: 5 bases; J trimming: 8 bases; junction bases outside the gene matches: 10. The germline gives CDR1 DFQATT, CDR2 SNEGSKA (reference sequence). The CDR3 bases are TGCAGTGCTTCCCTGGCGGGGGGGATCGATGAGCAGTTCTTC. Translated: CSASLAGGIDEQFF.

This clonotype was counted only a few times. This rearrangement joins TRBV18 to TRBJ1-2, with D unclear. Trimming took off 2 bases at V and 6 bases at J, with 10 bases between the two ends. The CDR3 contains 13 residues. The germline V gene encodes CDR1 KGHSH and CDR2 LQKENI. Here the CDR3 reads CASSPNFSHGYTF. In DNA form, the CDR3 reads TGTGCCAGCTCACCAAACTTCAGCCATGGCTACACCTTC.

Ten or more counts support this clonotype. CDR3 sequence reads: CASSLSSGAWEKLFF. CDR3 sequence (DNA): TGTGCCAGCAGTTTAAGCTCAGGGGCATGGGAAAAACTGTTTTTT. The chain carries TRBV12-3 or TRBV12-4 and TRBJ1-4; a possible D gene is TRBD1 (6 bases). V lost 2 bases and J lost 8, with 15 bases in between. The CDR3 covers 15 residues.

This clonotype was counted at least ten times. The chain has TRBV6-1 and TRBJ2-1; the D gene could be TRBD1 or TRBD2 (6 bases each). V lost 7 bases and J lost 4, with 20 bases in between. This CDR3 is 16 amino acids long. The germline CDR1 and CDR2 sequences are MNHNS and SASEGT. CDR3 in amino acids: CASTARRGVFYNEQFF. For the CDR3, the DNA is TGTGCCAGCACCGCACGTAGGGGGGTATTTTACAATGAGCAGTTCTTC.

The chain carries TRBV19 and TRBJ2-3; D gene unclear. This CDR3 is 15 amino acids long. Germline V CDR1 and CDR2: LNHDA, SQIVND (reference sequence). Trimming cost V 5 bases and J 1 base, with 13 bases left between them. The CDR3 spells CASSPVRERTDTQYF. Written as DNA, the CDR3 is TGTGCCAGTAGTCCCGTCCGCGAACGCACAGATACGCAGTATTTT.

The chain carries TRBV20-1 and TRBJ2-7; 7 nucleotides line up with TRBD1. The CDR3 is 12 residues long. Germline CDR1 DFQATT, CDR2 SNEGSKA (reference sequence). Trimming cost V 8 bases and J 4 bases; bases outside gene matches: 8. CDR3 in DNA: TGCAGTCGATCCGGGACAGCATACGAGCAGTACTTC. It encodes CSRSGTAYEQYF.